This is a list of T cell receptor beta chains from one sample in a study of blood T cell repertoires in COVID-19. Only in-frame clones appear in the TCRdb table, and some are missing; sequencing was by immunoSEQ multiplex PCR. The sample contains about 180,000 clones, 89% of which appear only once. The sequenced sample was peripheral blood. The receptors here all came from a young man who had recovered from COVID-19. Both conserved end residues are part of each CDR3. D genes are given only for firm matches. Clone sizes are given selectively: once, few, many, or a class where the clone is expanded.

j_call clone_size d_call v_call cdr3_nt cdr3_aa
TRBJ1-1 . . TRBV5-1 TGCGCCAGCAGCTATCTGGGGGGGACCACTGAAGCTTTCTTT CASSYLGGTTEAFF
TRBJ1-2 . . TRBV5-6 TGTGCCAGCAGCTTGGGGAGGGGAAGCGGCTACACCTTC CASSLGRGSGYTF
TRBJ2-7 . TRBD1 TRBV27 TGTGCCAGCAGTCCCCGGGACAGGTCCTTCCACGAGCAGTACTTC CASSPRDRSFHEQYF
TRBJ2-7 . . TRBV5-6 TGTGCCAGCAGCTTGATCGCGGGGGCCTCCTACGAGCAGTACTTC CASSLIAGASYEQYF
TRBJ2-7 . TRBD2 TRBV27 TGTGCCAGCAGTTTAGGGGGGGGCGAGCAGTACTTC CASSLGGGEQYF
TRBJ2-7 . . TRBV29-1 TGCAGCGTTGAAGATCTCGGGGGAGCGAATCCCTACGAGCAGTACTTC CSVEDLGGANPYEQYF
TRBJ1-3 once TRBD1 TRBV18 TGTGCCAGCTCACAGTCATTCGTGTCAGGGGGCTCTCCCACTGGAAACACCATATATTTT CASSQSFVSGGSPTGNTIYF
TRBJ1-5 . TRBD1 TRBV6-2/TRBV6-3 TGTGCCAGCAGTTCCACAGGGGGCAATCAGCCCCAGCATTTT CASSSTGGNQPQHF
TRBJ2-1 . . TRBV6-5 TGTGCCAGCAGTCTGGGGGGTCCCAATGAGCAGTTCTTC CASSLGGPNEQFF
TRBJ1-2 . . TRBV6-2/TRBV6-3 TGTGCCAGCAGTTACGTGGGCAATGGCTACACCTTC CASSYVGNGYTF
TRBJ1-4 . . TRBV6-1 TGTGCCAGCAGTGAATCCCAGGGTAATGAAAAACTGTTTTTT CASSESQGNEKLFF
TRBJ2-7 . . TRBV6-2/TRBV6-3 TGTGCCAGCAGTTCCCTACAGATCCCTTTCGAGCAGTACTTC CASSSLQIPFEQYF
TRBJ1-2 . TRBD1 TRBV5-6 TGTGCCAGCAGCCGCGACAGGGCCGGCGGCTACACCTTC CASSRDRAGGYTF
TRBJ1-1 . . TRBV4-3 TGCGCCAGCAGCCAAGATCGGACAGTCCCCAGGGATGAAGCTTTCTTT CASSQDRTVPRDEAFF
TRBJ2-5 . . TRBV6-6 TGTGCCAGCCTAGACAGTTTAGAGACCCAGTACTTC CASLDSLETQYF
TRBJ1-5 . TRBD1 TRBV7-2 TGTGCCAGCAGCTTAGGACAGGGAGTGGGACAGCCCCAGCATTTT CASSLGQGVGQPQHF
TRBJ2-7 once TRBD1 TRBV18 TGTGCCAGCTCGCTACAGGGGGCTTTGGACGAGCAGTACTTC CASSLQGALDEQYF
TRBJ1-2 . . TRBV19 TGTGCCAGTAGTCCATATCCCGGGGCTAACTATGGCTACACCTTC CASSPYPGANYGYTF
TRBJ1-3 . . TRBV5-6 TGTGCCAGCAGCCCTACAGGTGGAGAAAACACCATATATTTT CASSPTGGENTIYF
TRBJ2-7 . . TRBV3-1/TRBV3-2 TGTGCCAGCAGCCCTATGGACTTGGGGAGCGAGCAGTACTTC CASSPMDLGSEQYF
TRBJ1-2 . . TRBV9 TGTGCCAGCAGCCCTGGTGGGGGCCAACCTTTGGTGGGCTACACCTTC CASSPGGGQPLVGYTF
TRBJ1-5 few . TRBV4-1 TGCGCCAGCAGCCAAGGACAGTATAGCAATCAGCCCCAGCATTTT CASSQGQYSNQPQHF
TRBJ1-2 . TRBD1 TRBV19 TGTGCCAGTAGTACCCCGGACAGGGCTAAGGGCTACACCTTC CASSTPDRAKGYTF
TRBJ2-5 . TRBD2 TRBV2 TGTGCCAGCGTCGGAGGGGCGGGAGGATCAGAGACCCAGTACTTC CASVGGAGGSETQYF
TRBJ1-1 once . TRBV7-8 TGTGCCAGCAGCTTCCTCTTGAGTTCAGGCACTGAAGCTTTCTTT CASSFLLSSGTEAFF
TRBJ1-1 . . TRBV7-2 TGTGCCAGCAGCTTAGCGCCATGGCAGGGAAGGGTAAACACTGAAGCTTTCTTT CASSLAPWQGRVNTEAFF
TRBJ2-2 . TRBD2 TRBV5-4 TGTGCCAGCAGCTTGAGGCGGGAGACGGACGGGGAGCTGTTTTTT CASSLRRETDGELFF
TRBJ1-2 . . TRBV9 TGTGCCAGCAGCGCCTCTCCTGGGGCAGGGGATGTCAATGGCTACACCTTC CASSASPGAGDVNGYTF
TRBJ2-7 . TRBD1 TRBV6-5 TGTGCCAGCAGTCAGGGACAGGGCTTCCTAAAGCAGTACTTC CASSQGQGFLKQYF
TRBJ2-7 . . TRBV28 TGTGCCAGCAGTCAAAAATGGGGCAGATCCACGGACGAGCAGTACTTC CASSQKWGRSTDEQYF
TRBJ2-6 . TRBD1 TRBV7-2 TGTGCCAGCAGTCCAGGGGGTTCGGTCGGGGCCAACGTCCTGACTTTC CASSPGGSVGANVLTF
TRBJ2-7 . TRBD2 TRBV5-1 TGCGCCAGCAGCTTCTGGACTAGCGGGGTGAGCGAGCAGTACTTC CASSFWTSGVSEQYF
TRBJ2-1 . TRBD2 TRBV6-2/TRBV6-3 TGTGCCAGCAGACCTCTAGCGGGAGGTTACAATGAGCAGTTCTTC CASRPLAGGYNEQFF
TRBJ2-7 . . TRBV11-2 TGTGCCAGCCGAGGGATCTCCTACGAGCAGTACTTC CASRGISYEQYF
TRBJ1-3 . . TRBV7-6 TGTGCCAGCAGCGCGGACAGCAGAAACACCATATATTTT CASSADSRNTIYF
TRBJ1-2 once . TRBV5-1 TGCGCCAGCAGCTTGGGGCAGAACTATGGCTACACCTTC CASSLGQNYGYTF
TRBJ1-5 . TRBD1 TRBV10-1 TGCGCCATTCGACAGGGGGCTAGGCAGCCCCAGCATTTT CAIRQGARQPQHF
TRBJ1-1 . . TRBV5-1 TGCGCCAGCAGCTTGGACATCCATGGCACTGAAGCTTTCTTT CASSLDIHGTEAFF
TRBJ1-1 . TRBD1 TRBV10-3 TGTGCCATCAGTACAGGACAGGGAGGATATACTGAAGCTTTCTTT CAISTGQGGYTEAFF
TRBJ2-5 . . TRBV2 TGTGCCAGCACCCCCAGCGTAGGGGCGAGGGAGACCCAGTACTTC CASTPSVGARETQYF
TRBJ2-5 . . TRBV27 TGTGCCAGCAGTCTTCGGGAAGGGGAGACCCAGTACTTC CASSLREGETQYF
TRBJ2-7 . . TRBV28 TGTGCCAGCAGTTTCTATTCTGAAACTTTCTCCTACGAGCAGTACTTC CASSFYSETFSYEQYF
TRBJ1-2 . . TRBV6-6 TGTGCCAGCAGAGCCACCCGGGGGAACTATGGCTACACCTTC CASRATRGNYGYTF
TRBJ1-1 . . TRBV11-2 TGTGCCAGCAGCTTTACGGGGTCGGGTGAAGCTTTCTTT CASSFTGSGEAFF
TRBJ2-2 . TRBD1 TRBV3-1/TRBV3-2 TGTGCCCGACACGAAGCGGAGCAAAGGAAACAGGGGGCAGCTACCGGGGAGCTGTTTTTT CARHEAEQRKQGAATGELFF
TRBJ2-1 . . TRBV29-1 TGCAGCGTTGTCTTGGCGGGATTCTACAATGAGCAGTTCTTC CSVVLAGFYNEQFF
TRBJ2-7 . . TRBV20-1 TGCAGTGCGGGTGTAGCAACCGAGCAGTACTTC CSAGVATEQYF
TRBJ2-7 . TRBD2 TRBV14 TGTGCCAGCTCGGGACTAGCGGGAGCCTACGAGCAGTACTTC CASSGLAGAYEQYF
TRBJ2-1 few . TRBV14 TGTGCCAGCAGCCAAGCGGGAGTCAATGAGCAGTTCTTC CASSQAGVNEQFF
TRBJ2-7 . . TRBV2 TGTGCCTCCCGAATGGCATCCTACGAGCAGTACTTC CASRMASYEQYF
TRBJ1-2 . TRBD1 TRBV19 TGTGCCAGTAGTTCCGGGACAGGGTTCAACTATGGCTACACCTTC CASSSGTGFNYGYTF
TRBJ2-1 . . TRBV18 TGTGCCAGCTCACTACAACGGGATGAGCAGTTCTTC CASSLQRDEQFF
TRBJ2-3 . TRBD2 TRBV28 TGTGCCAGCAAGATCAGCGGGGCAGATACGCAGTATTTT CASKISGADTQYF
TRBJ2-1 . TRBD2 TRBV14 TGTGCCAGCAGCCAGGGGGGGGGCTCCTACAATGAGCAGTTCTTC CASSQGGGSYNEQFF
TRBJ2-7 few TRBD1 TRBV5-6 TGTGCCAGCAGACACCGGGACAGGGCCCACGAGCAGTACTTC CASRHRDRAHEQYF